A selection of T cell receptor beta chains follows, all from one sample in a study of cytomegalovirus exposure and HLA in healthy donors. The repertoire was sequenced with immunoSEQ multiplex PCR; TCRdb's copy has only in-frame clones and lacks some. Of around 140,000 clones listed, approximately 77% were seen once; the top ten hold 1.3% to 1.5%. Sequenced material: PBMCs. The receptors derive from a woman between 40 and 50 years old in good health and CMV-seronegative. Each CDR3 is given with its conserved first and last residue. The D gene is left open where the match is weak. The size field is filled for only some rows; it gives once, few, many or a size class.

NA,TRBJ1-4,NA,16,TRBV5-1,CASSGGRTATNEKLFF,TGCGCCAGCAGCGGGGGGAGGACTGCAACTAATGAAAAACTGTTTTTT
few,TRBJ2-5,NA,19,TRBV4-2,CASSQDPPRPTRPGETQYF,TGTGCCAGCAGCCAAGATCCCCCTCGACCGACCCGACCGGGAGAGACCCAGTACTTC
NA,TRBJ1-5,TRBD1,16,TRBV7-8,CASSVTPDRWNQPQHF,TGTGCCAGCAGCGTCACACCGGACAGGTGGAATCAGCCCCAGCATTTT
NA,TRBJ2-4,TRBD2,16,TRBV6-1,CASSVSSGGAKNIQYF,TGTGCCAGCAGTGTTTCTAGCGGGGGGGCGAAAAACATTCAGTACTTC
NA,TRBJ2-6,NA,14,TRBV13,CASSPSAGANVLTF,TGTGCCAGCAGCCCCTCGGCTGGGGCCAACGTCCTGACTTTC
NA,TRBJ2-3,NA,18,TRBV10-3,CAITRGRFGLGGTDTQYF,TGTGCCATCACCAGGGGCCGTTTCGGACTAGGAGGCACAGATACGCAGTATTTT
NA,TRBJ1-2,NA,11,TRBV20-1,CSAGAGFRYTF,TGCAGTGCCGGTGCGGGGTTCCGCTACACCTTC
NA,TRBJ1-2,NA,13,TRBV19,CASSPTGSRGYTF,TGTGCCAGTAGCCCGACAGGTTCGAGAGGCTACACCTTC
NA,TRBJ2-3,NA,15,TRBV6-5,CASSYSLGQTDTQYF,TGTGCCAGCAGTTACTCCCTTGGACAGACAGATACGCAGTATTTT
NA,TRBJ1-6,TRBD1,15,TRBV5-1,CASSQTQGRDSPLHF,TGCGCCAGCAGCCAGACACAGGGGCGGGATTCACCCCTCCACTTT
once,TRBJ2-7,NA,14,TRBV10-1,CASSEVEAKHEQYF,TGCGCCAGCAGTGAGGTTGAGGCCAAACACGAGCAGTACTTC
NA,TRBJ1-5,NA,15,TRBV4-3,CASSQDGGANQPQHF,TGCGCCAGCAGCCAAGATGGAGGTGCCAATCAGCCCCAGCATTTT
NA,TRBJ2-1,TRBD1,15,TRBV19,CASSITGAWNNEQFF,TGTGCCAGTAGTATAACAGGGGCCTGGAACAATGAGCAGTTCTTC
NA,TRBJ1-5,NA,13,TRBV28,CASSLPYNQPQHF,TGTGCCAGCAGTCTACCTTACAATCAGCCCCAGCATTTT
NA,TRBJ1-2,TRBD1,13,TRBV10-3,CATLAGGDYGYTF,TGTGCCACCCTGGCAGGGGGCGACTATGGCTACACCTTC
NA,TRBJ1-2,NA,13,TRBV6-5,CASRPTDSYGYTF,TGTGCCAGCAGACCGACGGACAGCTATGGCTACACCTTC
NA,TRBJ1-4,TRBD1,14,TRBV5-4,CASSPGRGTEKLFF,TGTGCCAGCAGCCCCGGCAGGGGGACAGAAAAACTGTTTTTT
NA,TRBJ2-7,NA,17,TRBV5-1,CASSSPQLSRGSNEQYF,TGCGCCAGCAGCTCTCCTCAGCTCAGTCGGGGGTCTAACGAGCAGTACTTC
once,TRBJ2-7,NA,13,TRBV19,CASSMGQPYEQYF,TGTGCCAGTAGTATGGGGCAGCCCTACGAGCAGTACTTC
NA,TRBJ1-5,NA,14,TRBV7-6,CASSLGPAGQPQHF,TGTGCCAGCAGCTTAGGGCCTGCGGGTCAGCCCCAGCATTTT
NA,TRBJ1-1,NA,15,TRBV5-1,CASSLAETGNTEAFF,TGCGCCAGCAGCTTGGCCGAGACAGGGAACACTGAAGCTTTCTTT
NA,TRBJ2-7,TRBD1,16,TRBV4-2,CASSQELGQGAYEQYF,TGTGCCAGCAGCCAAGAACTGGGACAGGGGGCCTACGAGCAGTACTTC